This TCR beta chain is drawn from a study of T cell clones after liver transplantation. Overall study context: Third-party-reactive TCRbeta sequences from pre-transplant mixed lymphocyte reactions served as antigen-independent comparators. HCV positivity affected three of eight recipients; the rest lacked autoimmune or viral indications. Patients counted as tolerant after at least one year off all immunosuppression, enzymes not exceeding twice normal. Study-level results: Graft donor-reactive T cells possibly entered the graft instead of undergoing deletion.

CDR3 length: 18 residues. V lost 0 bases, J lost 2 bases, and 11 bases stayed unmatched. Per the germline V gene, CDR1 is LGHNT and CDR2 is FRNRAP. Sequencing was performed with immunoSEQ multiplex PCR; in TCRdb, only in-frame clones are kept and a portion is missing. The sample lists about 75,000 clones, less than 90% seen once, with more than 2% in the top ten. About this clone itself: As yet, its antigen is unknown.

V is TRBV12-5 and J is TRBJ1-2, with 8 bases aligning to TRBD1. The sequenced sample was CD4+ T cells from blood, obtained 48 months after liver transplant. This TCR came from a human patient who received a liver transplant. Some T cells could come from the graft donor. In DNA form, the CDR3 reads TGTGCTAGTGGTTTGGTGGCCGGGACAGGAGTGGGGAACTATGGCTACACCTTC. Its translation: CASGLVAGTGVGNYGYTF.